The clone carrying this T cell receptor beta chain was counted many times. Its antigen remains unidentified. The source of the sample is a study of T-cell reconstitution after alpha-beta-depleted transplantation in children. Study-level findings and limits: Reports say that about two months after transplant, the alpha-beta T cells came out of several hundred graft clones that had expanded. From newly produced T cells came most of the T-cell counts and diversity one year after transplant. Some patients owed their high day-60 TCRbeta diversity to surviving recipient T cells and thymic progenitors.

During its preparation, the TCRbeta library received unique molecular identifiers. TCRdb independently ran MiXCR on the PCR reads; one entry per CDR3 protein. This sample carries 300,000 or so distinct CDR3 sequences, around 25% of them seen once, and the ten largest clones take 9.5% to 12%. The sequencing here drew on PBMCs, mostly from graft donor cells, taken 180 days after TCRalphabeta/CD19-depleted stem cell transplant. The sequence was obtained from a male patient between 5 and 17 years old who had a stem cell transplant for acute lymphoblastic leukemia, so the T cells may come from the graft donor.

For the CDR3, the DNA is TGTGCCAGCAGCTTATCCGGGGGGGCGTACACTGAAGCTTTCTTT. Translating gives CASSLSGGAYTEAFF. This chain uses TRBV7-3 with TRBJ1-1, with a tentative D call TRBD1 (6 bases). CDR1 and CDR2 (germline): SGHTA, FQGTGA. The CDR3 spans 15 residues. Trimming took off 2 bases at V and 3 bases at J, with 13 bases between the two ends.